This TCR beta chain was identified during a study of shared clonotypes between healthy human individuals (TCRdb year 2020). In the study overall: A few men and two women, aged 18 to 49 years, made up the cohort. Different laboratories and diverse techniques were used to prepare libraries and sequence TCR repertoires, to increase sequencing depth and limit assay-specific biases. For each donor, three plates each were used for CD4 naive and CD4 memory, two plates were used for CD8 naive, and one plate was used for CD8 memory. Between about 0.85 and 10 billion PBMCs per donor were obtained by leukapheresis. To estimate repertoire size and how much clonotypes are shared between individuals, the study performed deep sequencing of blood TCR repertoires from roughly five healthy adults. Study-wide conclusions, independent of this receptor: Rarefaction of sorted-subset datasets indicated incomplete sequencing despite the large sequencing depth. Naive subsets generally had larger estimated clonotype richness than memory subsets did. Because the study included only a small number of donors, the genetic and exposure-history diversity represented was limited. Across a few donors, about 5.2% of naive CD4, 3% to 4% of naive CD8, 2.3% of memory CD4, and roughly 0.41% of memory CD8 clonotypes were shared. Based on pairwise subsampling, the degree of clonotype sharing among donors was expected to be affected by sequencing depth. Compared with non-shared clonotypes, the clonotypes found in all four sorted-subset donors had higher generation probabilities. Sampling was limited to blood, and TCR repertoires in tissue likely differ from TCR repertoires in blood.

Using the deep immunoSEQ assay, TCR CDR3 regions were amplified from genomic DNA by multiplex PCR. Genomic DNA extracted from each cell subset was distributed evenly over all wells of several immunoSEQ 96-well plates, and each plate served as one replicate. For sorted subsets, roughly 200 ng of genomic DNA, equivalent to roughly 33,000 T cell genomes, went into each replicate PCR. The purified libraries were quantified using a Qubit 3.0 fluorometer, sized with a Bioanalyzer 2100, and then quantified again using the KAPA Library Quantification kit. A separate single-read 150-cycle Illumina NextSeq 550 flow cell was used to sequence each immunoSEQ 96-well plate. Turning to the authors' computational methods: Because the immunoSEQ output included only junctional sequences and no quality scores, the filtering could not be the same as the filtering used for full-length reads. To assign V/J genes and CDR3, sequences were annotated against IMGT germline references using PyIR, a Python wrapper for IgBLAST v1.9. Reads with weak V/J assignments (E-value above 1e-6), missing CDR3, stop codons, out-of-frame junctions, or ambiguous translated residues were removed. V3J clonotypes were defined as sequences sharing the same inferred V gene, J gene, and CDR3 amino acid sequence. Percentage overlap between repertoires was computed as shared unique clonotypes divided by the size of the smaller repertoire. Repertoire richness was assessed with RTK rarefaction, the Chao1 estimator, and Recon v2.1 estimates of unobserved clonotypes. Generation probabilities were computed with OLGA for all TCRbeta clonotypes obtained by the gDNA method from a few donors. The table was pulled from immuneACCESS by TCRdb, which kept in-frame rearrangements only. Such tables lose some clones; where checked, under half of the loss comes from unresolved V genes, and the rest has no known cause. V and J calls and clone size are as listed in that table; D and trimming were resolved from the DNA. Across this sample there are about a million clones, with roughly 80% seen only once. The top ten hold more than 0.85% of the sample.

On this clone itself: The target of this receptor is not known. The record has no base qualities; no much larger clone is one base away.

The donors were healthy, HIV-negative adults with no recently reported acute infections or vaccinations. All donors were Caucasian adults living in Nashville, Tennessee, USA. CD4+ T cells were enriched through magnetic negative selection, after which naive cells were positively selected on CD45RA and the remaining negative fraction served as the memory subset. After blood collection by leukapheresis, PBMCs were isolated using Ficoll-Histopaque density gradient centrifugation and then cryopreserved in the vapor phase of liquid nitrogen. Analytical flow cytometry was used to check the purity and quantity of each magnetically sorted T cell population. Genomic DNA was isolated from each sorted fraction and quantified by UV absorbance on a Nanodrop 2000c. Reading the germline V gene gives CDR1 LGHNA and CDR2 YSLEER. V was cut back by 2 bases and J by 6 bases, leaving a gap of 13 bases between them. The CDR3 goes from the cysteine to the phenylalanine over 14 residues. Only the CDR3 portion is preserved as DNA: 42 bases, with reading frame beginning at the first base.

The source material was memory CD4+ T cells from PBMCs. What the cell subset or site label conveys for this sample: CD45RA-negative fraction. The chain employs TRBV4-3 and TRBJ2-5; TRBD1 is perhaps the D gene, given 6 matching bases. The source of this sequence is a man between 18 and 29 years old in good health. Some clones in this sample may be carry-over from other donors' samples. The sequenced DNA is TGCGCCAGCAGCCAACAGGACAGATCCCAGACCCAGTACTTC. The encoded protein is CASSQQDRSQTQYF.